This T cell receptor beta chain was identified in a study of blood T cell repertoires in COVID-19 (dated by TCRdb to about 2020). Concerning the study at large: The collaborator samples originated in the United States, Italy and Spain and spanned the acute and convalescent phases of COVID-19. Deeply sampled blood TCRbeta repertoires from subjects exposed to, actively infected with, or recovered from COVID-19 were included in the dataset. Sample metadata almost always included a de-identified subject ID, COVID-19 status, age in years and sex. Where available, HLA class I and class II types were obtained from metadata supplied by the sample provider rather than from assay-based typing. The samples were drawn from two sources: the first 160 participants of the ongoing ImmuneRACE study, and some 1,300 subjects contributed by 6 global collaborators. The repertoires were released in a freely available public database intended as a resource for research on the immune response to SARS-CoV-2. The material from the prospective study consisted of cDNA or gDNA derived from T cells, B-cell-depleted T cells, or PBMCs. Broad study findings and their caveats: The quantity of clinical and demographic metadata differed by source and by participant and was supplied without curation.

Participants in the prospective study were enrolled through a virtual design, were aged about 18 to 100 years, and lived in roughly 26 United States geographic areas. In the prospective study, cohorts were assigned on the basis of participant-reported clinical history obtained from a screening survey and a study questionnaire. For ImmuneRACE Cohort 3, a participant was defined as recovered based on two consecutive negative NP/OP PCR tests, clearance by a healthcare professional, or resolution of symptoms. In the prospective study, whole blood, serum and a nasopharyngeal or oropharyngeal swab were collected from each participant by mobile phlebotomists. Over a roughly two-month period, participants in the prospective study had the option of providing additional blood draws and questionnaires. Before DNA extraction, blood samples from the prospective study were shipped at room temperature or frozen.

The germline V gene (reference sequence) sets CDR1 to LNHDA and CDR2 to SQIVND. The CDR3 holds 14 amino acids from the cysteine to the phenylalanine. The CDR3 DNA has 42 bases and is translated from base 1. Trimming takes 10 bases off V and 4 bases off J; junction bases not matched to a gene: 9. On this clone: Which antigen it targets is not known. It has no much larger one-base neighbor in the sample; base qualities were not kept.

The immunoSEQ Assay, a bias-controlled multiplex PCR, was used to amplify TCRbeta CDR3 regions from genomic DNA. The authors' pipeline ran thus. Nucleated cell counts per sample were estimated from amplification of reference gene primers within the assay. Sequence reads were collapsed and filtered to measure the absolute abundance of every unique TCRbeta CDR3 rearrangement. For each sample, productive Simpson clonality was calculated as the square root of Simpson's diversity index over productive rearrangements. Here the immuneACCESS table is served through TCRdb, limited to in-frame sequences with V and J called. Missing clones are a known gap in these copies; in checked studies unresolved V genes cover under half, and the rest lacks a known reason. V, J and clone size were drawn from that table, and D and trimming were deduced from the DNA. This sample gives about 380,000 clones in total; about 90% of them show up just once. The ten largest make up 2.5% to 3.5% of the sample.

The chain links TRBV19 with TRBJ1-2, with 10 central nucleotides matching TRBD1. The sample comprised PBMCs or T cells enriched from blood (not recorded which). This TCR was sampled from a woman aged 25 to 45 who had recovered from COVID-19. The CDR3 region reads CATGGQGPIYGYTF. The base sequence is TGTGCCACCGGGGGACAGGGGCCCATCTATGGCTACACCTTC.